The entry that follows covers one T cell receptor beta chain sequence. The data were taken from a study of T cell responses to AZD1222 COVID-19 vaccine. Sequencing was performed with immunoSEQ multiplex PCR; in TCRdb, only in-frame clones are kept and a portion is missing. The data contain 88,000 or so clones, approximately 88% of them singletons. Germline values: CDR1 LNHNV, CDR2 YYDKDF (reference sequence). V shed 5 bases, J shed 0 bases, and the junction held 3 bases outside the gene matches. The CDR3 runs 16 residues. Both about-4-week and about-12-week second-dose recipients were combined. The sequence was collected from an adult who received the AZD1222 COVID-19 vaccine. This specimen consisted of peripheral blood, obtained 28 days after the second AZD1222 dose. The genes are TRBV15 and TRBJ2-3, with 12 bases aligning to TRBD2. The CDR3 loop reads CATSGGLAGSTDTQYF. The CDR3 DNA reads TGTGCCACCAGCGGCGGACTAGCGGGGAGCACAGATACGCAGTATTTT.